The clone carrying this T cell receptor beta chain was recorded many times. No antigen is known for it. TCRbeta library preparation incorporated unique molecular identifiers. TCRdb used MiXCR to reprocess the PCR reads, holding one entry per CDR3 protein. This table holds 55,000 to 85,000 distinct CDR3 sequences, about a tenth found once. This CDR3 region has 17 residues. Losses at the gene ends were 5 bases for V and 8 bases for J; bases not matched to a gene: 18. Germline V CDR1 and CDR2: SEHNR, FQNEAQ (reference sequence). The data originate from a study of T-cell reconstitution after alpha-beta-depleted transplantation in children. Study-level points and caveats: Some patients showed high day-60 TCRbeta diversity, which derived from surviving recipient T cells and thymic progenitors. About two months after transplant, alpha-beta T cells reportedly came from several hundred expanded graft clones. The main origin of T-cell counts and diversity one year after transplant was newly produced T cells.

The TCR originated in a boy aged 5 to 17 with acute myeloid leukemia, due to receive a stem cell transplant. This chain joins TRBV7-9 and TRBJ1-2, with TRBD1 identical over 9 bases. The source material was PBMCs, sampled before TCRalphabeta/CD19-depleted stem cell transplant. This chain's CDR3 is CASSPRTTGTGTSGYTF. The CDR3 coding sequence is TGTGCCAGCAGCCCACGGACTACCGGGACAGGGACTTCGGGCTACACCTTC.